The 21 T cell receptor beta chains given below trace back to one sample, sequenced in a study of beta chain features in type 1 diabetes. Expressed TCRB transcripts got sequenced, as all isolated RNA was reverse transcribed. Only in-frame clones appear in the TCRdb table, and some are missing; sequencing was by immunoSEQ multiplex PCR. Of hundreds of thousands of clones in the sample, roughly 12% were seen once. The material sequenced was naive CD4+ T cells from blood. These receptors originate from a man between 18 and 35 years old in good health.

This rearrangement joins TRBV21-1 to TRBJ1-2; the table's D call of TRBD1 was not tested on the DNA. TRBV21-1 is a listed pseudogene. The CDR3 is made up of 14 amino acids. This chain's CDR3 is CASSKARGDYGYTF. The CDR3 DNA reads as TGTGCCAGCAGCAAAGCAAGGGGTGACTATGGCTACACCTTC.

This chain links TRBV20-1 with TRBJ1-2; D gene ambiguous. Deletions cut 3 bases from V and 6 bases from J, with 8 bases between. The CDR3 totals 11 residues. CDR1 is DFQATT, CDR2 SNEGSKA, per germline (reference sequence). The CDR3 sequence is CSASGGHGYTF. The CDR3 bases are TGCAGTGCTAGTGGCGGGCATGGCTACACCTTC.

This clone has just a few counts. The V call is TRBV10-3, the J call TRBJ2-6, with D possibly matching TRBD2 (5 bases). Trimming cost V 3 bases and J 0 bases, with 15 bases left between them. This CDR3 has 18 amino acids. The germline V gene has CDR1 ENHRY and CDR2 SYGVKD. The CDR3 sequence: CAISDLGRGLSGANVLTF. CDR3 in DNA: TGTGCCATCAGTGACCTAGGGAGAGGCCTCTCTGGGGCCAACGTCCTGACTTTC.

This clone was counted only a few times. The rearrangement links TRBV18 to TRBJ2-1; TRBD1 matches 7 bases. This CDR3 is built from 14 residues. Unmatched junction bases numbered 2, after V lost 2 bases and J lost 4 bases. Germline V gene data show CDR1 as KGHSH and CDR2 as LQKENI. CDR3 bases: TGTGCCAGCTCACCATCACAGGGGTACAATGAGCAGTTCTTC. This gives the protein CASSPSQGYNEQFF.

CDR3 DNA: TGCGCCACAACGCTCCGGGACACCAACACCGGGGAGCTGTTTTTT. Its translation is CATTLRDTNTGELFF. J is TRBJ2-2 and V is TRBV5-1; TRBD1 is a possible D gene (6 bases). The V and J ends lost 9 bases and 2 bases respectively, with 17 bases between them. The CDR3 contains 15 residues. Germline values: CDR1 SGHRS, CDR2 YFSETQ.

This clone has a handful of counts. This chain links TRBV5-1 with TRBJ2-5; D may be TRBD2 (6 bases). CDR1 and CDR2 (germline): SGHRS, YFSETQ. This CDR3 has 14 residues. V lost 4 bases to trimming and J lost 2 bases, with 12 bases between them. The CDR3 region is CASSDGGVQETQYF. In DNA, the CDR3 is TGCGCCAGCAGCGACGGCGGGGTACAAGAGACCCAGTACTTC.

This chain connects TRBV5-8 to TRBJ2-7, with TRBD1 identical over 9 bases. In germline, CDR1 is SGHTS, CDR2 YDEGEE. V shed 9 bases, J shed 2 bases, and the junction held 9 bases outside the gene matches. The length of the CDR3 is 14 residues. CDR3 sequence: CATSTGTGPYEQYF. CDR3 DNA: TGTGCCACCTCGACCGGGACAGGGCCCTACGAGCAGTACTTC.

The J gene is TRBJ2-5, the V gene TRBV7-8; a possible D gene is TRBD2 (6 bases). With 4 bases removed from V and 2 bases from J, the gap between germline ends came to 17 bases. The CDR3 loop spans 16 amino acids. Germline V gives CDR1 SGHVS, CDR2 FQNEAQ. The CDR3 DNA is TGTGCCAGCAGCTCGCCCGGCGGGAATAGGCAAGAGACCCAGTACTTC. It codes for CASSSPGGNRQETQYF.

The chain links TRBV4-2 to TRBJ1-2; unclear D gene. Trimming pared 0 bases from V and 2 bases from J, leaving 7 bases between. The CDR3 loop spans 14 amino acids. Germline V CDR1 and CDR2: LGHNA, YNFKEQ. CDR3 bases: TGTGCCAGCAGCCAAGATAACAGAAACTATGGCTACACCTTC. Its translation is CASSQDNRNYGYTF.

This clone showed up just a few times. V gene TRBV11-3 combines with J gene TRBJ2-1, with TRBD2 identical over 9 bases. With V trimmed by 3 bases and J by 7 bases, 4 bases remained unmatched. The CDR3 runs to 14 residues. The germline CDR1 and CDR2 sequences are SGHNT and YENEEA. CDR3 in amino acids: CASSFSGSRNEQFF. In DNA form, the CDR3 reads TGTGCCAGCAGCTTTAGCGGGAGCAGGAATGAGCAGTTCTTC.

The V call is TRBV30, the J call TRBJ1-1; the D gene is possibly TRBD1 (6 bases). Germline V gives CDR1 GTSNPN, CDR2 SVGIG (reference sequence). Trimming left V 2 bases short and J 3 bases short, with 13 bases between. This CDR3 contains 14 residues. The CDR3 loop is CAWSRGGSDTEAFF. The CDR3 DNA sequence: TGTGCCTGGAGTAGGGGGGGGAGTGACACTGAAGCTTTCTTT.

This clone was recorded a few times. The V and J genes are TRBV19 and TRBJ2-3; TRBD2 matches at 7 bases. This CDR3 is built from 16 residues. Per the germline V gene, CDR1 is LNHDA and CDR2 is SQIVND (reference sequence). With 3 bases clipped from V and 0 bases from J, the junction kept 6 bases outside the gene matches. The CDR3 DNA sequence: TGTGCCAGTAGTATTGAGCGGGGACGTAGCACAGATACGCAGTATTTT. It specifies CASSIERGRSTDTQYF.

V and J are TRBV29-1 and TRBJ1-3; D gene ambiguous. Germline V gives CDR1 SQVTM, CDR2 ANQGSEA. The CDR3 length is 13 residues. Between the trimmed V and J ends, which lost 2 bases and 2 bases, there was a span of 7 bases. The CDR3 loop is CSVERVAGNTIYF. CDR3 coding DNA: TGCAGCGTTGAACGGGTGGCTGGAAACACCATATATTTT.

This clone was seen only a few times. It is likely a read error, because the conserved phenylalanine at the end of the CDR3 is missing. No DNA is shown, since the ends of the CDR3 on it are uncertain; the CDR3 is the one TCRdb lists. This chain connects TRBV25-1 to TRBJ1-2; the DNA was not compared with TRBD1, the D call given in the table. The CDR3 spans 11 residues, counting both ends. Germline-derived CDR1 and CDR2 are MGHDK and SYGVNS. The CDR3: CASRGGTGTAI.

This clone was detected only once. The chain combines TRBV6-5 with TRBJ1-2; 7 bases are shared with TRBD1. The CDR3 consists of 13 residues. V shed 8 bases and J 14 bases; nucleotides not matched to a gene: 17. Per the germline V gene, CDR1 is MNHEY and CDR2 is SVGAGI. Here the CDR3 DNA reads TGTGCCAGCGGATACGGTACCCAGGGACAGCGTACCTTC. This sequence encodes CASGYGTQGQRTF.

This clone came up a few times. The rearrangement uses TRBV9 and TRBJ1-3, with D maybe TRBD1 (5 bases). This CDR3 has 13 amino acids. Trimming removed 2 bases from V and 4 bases from J, with 7 bases in between. The germline CDR1 and CDR2 sequences are SGDLS and YYNGEE. The CDR3 DNA is TGTGCCAGCAGCGTCCCAGGGGGAAACACCATATATTTT. Residues: CASSVPGGNTIYF.

This clone was found a few times. V and J are TRBV12-5 and TRBJ2-1; the match to TRBD2 covers 9 bases. The CDR3 contains 16 residues. Trimming removed 6 bases from V and 7 bases from J; junction bases left unmatched: 13. CDR1 and CDR2 from the germline V gene are LGHNT and FRNRAP. CDR3 coding DNA: TGTGCTAGTGGCCCCCATAGCGGGAGTGGGATGAATGAGCAGTTCTTC. Its protein product is CASGPHSGSGMNEQFF.

This clone was found a few times. V gene TRBV5-4 combines with J gene TRBJ1-2, with D unclear. The CDR3 totals 14 residues. V lost 0 bases and J 6 bases, leaving 12 bases between the germline ends. Germline values: CDR1 SGHNT, CDR2 YYREEE (reference sequence). The CDR3 nucleotides read TGTGCCAGCAGCTTGGTGACGGGGAAGGATGGCTACACCTTC. It encodes CASSLVTGKDGYTF. Complete variable domain (other parts from reference TRBV5-4 and TRBJ1-2): ETGVTQSPTHLIKTRGQQVTLRCSSQSGHNTVSWYQQALGQGPQFIFQYYREEENGRGNFPPRFSGLQFPNYSSELNVNALELDDSALYLCASSLVTGKDGYTFGSGTRLTVV.

This sequence joins TRBV5-1 and TRBJ1-2, with 7 bases matching TRBD1. This CDR3 comprises 17 residues. Germline V CDR1 and CDR2: SGHRS, YFSETQ. J was trimmed by 4 bases and V by 1 base; bases with no gene match: 13. The CDR3, as DNA: TGCGCCAGCAGCTTGTTTCGAGGATTACAGGGGCTCTATGGCTACACCTTC. Translated, it gives CASSLFRGLQGLYGYTF.

This clone was detected many times. This rearrangement joins TRBV29-1 to TRBJ1-2; tentative D call: TRBD1 (5 bases). Trimming took 7 bases from V and 4 from J, leaving 13 bases between them. The CDR3 spans 12 residues. Germline V gene data show CDR1 as SQVTM and CDR2 as ANQGSEA. CDR3 coding DNA: TGCAGCGCCGCAGGGCAGGGCTATGGCTACACCTTC. Amino acid sequence: CSAAGQGYGYTF.

The genes are TRBV28 and TRBJ2-7, with TRBD2 matching over 11 bases. V lost 3 bases, J lost 1 base, and 2 bases stayed unmatched. This CDR3 region has 15 residues. The V gene's germline CDR1 is MDHEN and CDR2 SYDVKM. The CDR3 loop is CASSFGTSGSYEQYF. For the CDR3, the DNA is TGTGCCAGCAGTTTCGGGACTAGCGGATCCTACGAGCAGTACTTC.